The 16 T cell receptor beta chains in this list originate from one sample, sequenced in a study of blood T cell repertoires in COVID-19. Sequencing used immunoSEQ multiplex PCR; TCRdb keeps in-frame clones, though not all of them. The sample consists of about 20,000 clones, 75% to 95% of them appearing once. Sequenced material: peripheral blood. The receptors were gathered from a man aged 65-85 years with active COVID-19.

This clone was counted between two and nine times. The V call is TRBV19, the J call TRBJ1-1; D gene ambiguous. There are 14 residues in the CDR3. Trimming left V 2 bases short and J 1 base short, with 8 bases between. Germline CDR1 reads LNHDA; CDR2 reads SQIVND (reference sequence). CDR3 DNA: TGTGCCAGTAGTATATTTGCAGGGAACACTGAAGCTTTCTTT. Protein product: CASSIFAGNTEAFF. Full variable domain (outside the CDR3, taken from reference TRBV19 and TRBJ1-1): DGGITQSPKYLFRKEGQNVTLSCEQNLNHDAMYWYRQDPGQGLRLIYYSQIVNDFQKGDIAEGYSVSREKKESFPLTVTSAQKNPTAFYLCASSIFAGNTEAFFGQGTRLTVV.

The genes are TRBV7-3 and TRBJ1-1, with 8 bases matching TRBD1. This CDR3 spans 14 amino acids. Germline values: CDR1 SGHTA, CDR2 FQGTGA. Trimming took 3 bases from V and 1 from J; bases not matched to a gene: 1. CDR3 sequence: CASSLDRENTEAFF. Written as DNA, the CDR3 is TGTGCCAGCAGCTTGGACAGGGAGAACACTGAAGCTTTCTTT.

This chain connects TRBV7-2 to TRBJ2-5; TRBD2 aligns across 10 bases. This CDR3 comprises 16 residues. With V trimmed by 5 bases and J by 2 bases, 8 bases remained unmatched. Per germline, CDR1 SGHTA and CDR2 FQGNSA. CDR3 residues: CASSRGSGGEQETQYF. The CDR3 DNA sequence: TGTGCCAGCAGCCGTGGCAGCGGGGGGGAGCAAGAGACCCAGTACTTC.

This chain uses TRBV7-2 with TRBJ2-3, with D uncertain. The CDR3 covers 13 residues. Trimming removed 3 bases from V and 4 bases from J, with 8 bases in between. Germline V CDR1 and CDR2: SGHTA, FQGNSA. The CDR3 loop is CASSLAAADTQYF. CDR3 coding DNA: TGTGCCAGCAGCTTGGCCGCAGCAGATACGCAGTATTTT. The variable domain in full, completed from reference TRBV7-2 and TRBJ2-3, reads GAGVSQSPSNKVTEKGKDVELRCDPISGHTALYWYRQSLGQGLEFLIYFQGNSAPDKSGLPSDRFSAERTGGSVSTLTIQRTQQEDSAVYLCASSLAAADTQYFGPGTRLTVL.

The genes are TRBV13 and TRBJ1-4; D perhaps matches TRBD1 (5 bases). Per germline, CDR1 PRHDT and CDR2 FYEKMQ (reference sequence). V shed 0 bases and J shed 5 bases, with 7 bases lying between them. CDR3 size: 14 residues. In DNA, the CDR3 is TGTGCCAGCAGCTTAGGATCAGGGAATGAAAAACTGTTTTTT. This encodes CASSLGSGNEKLFF.

In its sample, this clone ranks as medium-sized. The rearrangement links TRBV4-1 to TRBJ1-2; 11 bases align to TRBD1. Germline values: CDR1 MGHRA, CDR2 YSYEKL. Trimming cost V 2 bases and J 4 bases; bases outside gene matches: 6. This CDR3 has 16 residues. The CDR3 sequence: CASSQLGQGAFYGYTF. The CDR3 DNA is TGCGCCAGCAGCCAACTAGGACAGGGGGCCTTCTATGGCTACACCTTC.

V and J are TRBV19 and TRBJ1-3, with D unclear. The CDR3 covers 17 residues. V shed 5 bases and J shed 4 bases, with 21 bases lying between them. Germline CDR1 reads LNHDA; CDR2 reads SQIVND (reference sequence). CDR3 bases: TGTGCCAGTAGTCGGTCGGGAACCATCGCTGGGGGAAACACCATATATTTT. Translating it yields CASSRSGTIAGGNTIYF.

In its sample, this clone was seen once. This chain joins TRBV2 and TRBJ2-5; no clear D. Germline loops: CDR1 SNHLY, CDR2 FYNNEI. The CDR3 totals 14 residues. The V and J ends lost 0 bases and 5 bases respectively, with 10 bases between them. CDR3: CASSEARYRETQYF. The CDR3 bases are TGTGCCAGCAGTGAAGCGAGGTATAGGGAGACCCAGTACTTC.

This sequence joins TRBV12-3 or TRBV12-4 and TRBJ2-1; no clear D gene. V was clipped by 7 bases and J by 3 bases, with 4 bases between them. The CDR3 totals 11 residues. CDR3 sequence (DNA): TGTGCCAGCACCAGCTACAATGAGCAGTTCTTC. It codes for CASTSYNEQFF.

V and J are TRBV3-1 (or the pseudogene TRBV3-2) and TRBJ1-6; tentative D call: TRBD1 (5 bases). The CDR3 sequence is 15 residues long. Germline CDR1 LGHDT, CDR2 YNNKEL (reference sequence). Trimming cost V 3 bases and J 10 bases, with 16 bases left between them. The CDR3 nucleotides read TGTGCCAGCAGCCAGTCCCAGGGCGTCGAGTCACCCCTCCACTTT. Protein sequence: CASSQSQGVESPLHF.

The chain is built from TRBV6-6 and TRBJ2-7; TRBD2 aligns across 8 bases. The CDR3 runs to 14 residues. V was clipped by 5 bases and J by 6 bases; unmatched bases: 9. CDR1 and CDR2 (germline): MNHNY, SVGAGI (reference sequence). CDR3 amino acids: CASSDGSGMVEQYF. CDR3 in DNA: TGTGCCAGCAGTGATGGTAGCGGGATGGTCGAGCAGTACTTC.

The rearrangement uses TRBV28 and TRBJ1-1; 7 nucleotides agree with TRBD1. The V gene end was trimmed by 5 bases and the J gene end by 3 bases; junction bases not matched to a gene: 6. The CDR3 loop spans 14 amino acids. Germline CDR1 MDHEN, CDR2 SYDVKM. DNA for the CDR3: TGTGCCAGCAGTGGAACAGGGGTGGACACTGAAGCTTTCTTT. Protein: CASSGTGVDTEAFF.

V and J are TRBV29-1 and TRBJ2-1; 8 bases fit TRBD2. The length of the CDR3 is 14 residues. V was clipped by 1 base and J by 7 bases; unmatched bases: 6. Looked up from germline, CDR1 is SQVTM and CDR2 is ANQGSEA. CDR3 DNA: TGCAGCGTTGAAGTGGCGGGGGGCTTTAATGAGCAGTTCTTC. Protein: CSVEVAGGFNEQFF.

The chain carries TRBV3-1 (or the pseudogene TRBV3-2) and TRBJ1-5; 8 positions match TRBD1. CDR1 and CDR2 from the germline V gene are LGHDT and YNNKEL (reference sequence). The length of the CDR3 is 16 residues. Trimming took 4 bases from V and 2 from J; bases not matched to a gene: 7. CDR3: CASSPPDRGGNQPQHF. CDR3 nucleotide sequence: TGTGCCAGCAGCCCTCCCGACAGGGGAGGCAATCAGCCCCAGCATTTT.

The chain couples TRBV7-6 to TRBJ2-1; no clear D gene. Trimming removed 4 bases from V and 7 bases from J, with 8 bases in between. The CDR3 covers 12 residues. CDR1 and CDR2 (germline): SGHVS, FNYEAQ. The CDR3 DNA reads as TGTGCCAGCAGCTCTAGGTCGAATGAGCAGTTCTTC. This encodes CASSSRSNEQFF.

V gene TRBV2 combines with J gene TRBJ1-5; TRBD1 is a possible D gene (5 bases). V gave up 7 bases and J gave up 7 bases, with 17 bases separating them. Germline V gene sequence: CDR1 SNHLY, CDR2 FYNNEI. This CDR3 region has 14 residues. The CDR3 here is CASNLGGTGQPQHF. As DNA, the CDR3 is TGTGCCAGCAACCTCGGGGGGACGGGACAGCCCCAGCATTTT.